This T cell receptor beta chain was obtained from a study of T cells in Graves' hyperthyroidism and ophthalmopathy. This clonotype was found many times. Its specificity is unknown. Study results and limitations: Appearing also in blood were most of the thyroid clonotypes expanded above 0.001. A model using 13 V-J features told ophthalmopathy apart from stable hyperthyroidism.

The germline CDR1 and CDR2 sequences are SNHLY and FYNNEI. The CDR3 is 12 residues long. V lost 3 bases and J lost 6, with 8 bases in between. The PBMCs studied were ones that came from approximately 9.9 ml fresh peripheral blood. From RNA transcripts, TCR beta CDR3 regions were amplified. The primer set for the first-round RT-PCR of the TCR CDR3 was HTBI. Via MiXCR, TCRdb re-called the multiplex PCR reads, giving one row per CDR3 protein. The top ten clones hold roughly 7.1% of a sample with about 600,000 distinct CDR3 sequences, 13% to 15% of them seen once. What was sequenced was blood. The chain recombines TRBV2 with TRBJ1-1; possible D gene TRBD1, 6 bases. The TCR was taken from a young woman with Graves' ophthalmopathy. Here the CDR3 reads CASSEGAAEAFF. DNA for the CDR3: TGTGCCAGCAGTGAGGGGGCCGCTGAAGCTTTCTTT.